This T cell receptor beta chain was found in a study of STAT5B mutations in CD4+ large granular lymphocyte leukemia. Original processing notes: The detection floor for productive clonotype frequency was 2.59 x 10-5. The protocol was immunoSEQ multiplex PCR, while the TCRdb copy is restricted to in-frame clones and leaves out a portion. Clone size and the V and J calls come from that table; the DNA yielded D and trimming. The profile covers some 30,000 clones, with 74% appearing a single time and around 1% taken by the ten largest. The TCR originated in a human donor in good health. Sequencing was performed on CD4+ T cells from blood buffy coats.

CDR3 residues: CASSRDRAQETQYF. DNA of the CDR3: TGTGCCAGCAGCCGGGACAGGGCACAAGAGACCCAGTACTTC. J is TRBJ2-5 and V is TRBV14; 9 bases line up with TRBD1. J was trimmed by 2 bases and V by 4 bases; bases with no gene match: 2. The germline CDR1 and CDR2 sequences are SGHDN and FVKESK. The CDR3 length is 14 residues.